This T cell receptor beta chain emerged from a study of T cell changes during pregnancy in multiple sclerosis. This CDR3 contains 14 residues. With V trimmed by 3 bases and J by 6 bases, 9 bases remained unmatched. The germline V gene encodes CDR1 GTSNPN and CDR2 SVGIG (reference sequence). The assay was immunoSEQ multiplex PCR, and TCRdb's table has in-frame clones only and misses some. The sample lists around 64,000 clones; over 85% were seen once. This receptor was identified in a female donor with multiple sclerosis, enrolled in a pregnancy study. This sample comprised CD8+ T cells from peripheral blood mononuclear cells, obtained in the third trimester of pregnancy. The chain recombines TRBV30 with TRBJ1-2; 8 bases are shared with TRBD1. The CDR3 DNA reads TGTGCCTGGAGCGTGACAGGGGAGACGGATGGCTACACCTTC. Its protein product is CAWSVTGETDGYTF.